The rows below give T cell receptor beta chains drawn from one sample of a study of blood T cells in healthy people across ages. TCRdb passed the 5' RACE reads through MiXCR, listing each CDR3 protein once. The profile shows hundreds of thousands of distinct CDR3 sequences, approximately 52% of them singletons. Sequenced sample: blood. These receptor sequences come from a woman of 80 years or more in good health. The conserved cysteine and the conserved F or W are not part of the CDR3 here.

TRBV6-5	TRBJ2-1	ASSFPGGNEQF
TRBV7-2	TRBJ2-7	ASTGSLGGRSAYEQY
TRBV6-5	TRBJ1-5	ASSYAGAWQPQH
TRBV7-2	TRBJ2-1	ASSFSVAGGLNEQF
TRBV9	TRBJ1-1	ASSSQGWVTEAF
TRBV10-3	TRBJ2-1	AISGGQGLSYNEQF
TRBV20-1	NA	SGREAFYEQY
TRBV5-1	TRBJ1-6	ASSSSGASGSPLH
TRBV5-1	TRBJ1-2	ASSSGGEGGYT
TRBV7-2	TRBJ2-2	ASIPPGTTEEAGELF
TRBV6-5	TRBJ1-5	ASAPGFDNQPQH
TRBV20-1	TRBJ1-2	SAVPGQNGYT
TRBV2	TRBJ2-3	ASSGRTSDTQY
TRBV12-3/TRBV12-4	TRBJ1-1	ASSSLQRSGTEAF
TRBV5-1	TRBJ2-1	ASSLETGRWEQF
TRBV5-1	TRBJ1-6	ASSSSGTGNSPLH
TRBV29-1	TRBJ2-4	SVAGGTVEGEQY
TRBV20-1	TRBJ1-6	SAPPGEAYNSPLH
TRBV5-1	TRBJ2-1	ASREGGPFGEQF
TRBV27	TRBJ2-7	ASKFGLATYEQY
TRBV30	TRBJ2-4	AWSVGSGGANIQY
TRBV7-9	TRBJ2-7	ASSLASIRDSWGSYEQY
TRBV11-2	TRBJ2-7	ASSGNRHEQY
TRBV28	TRBJ1-4	ASSPTDRVDPNEKLF
TRBV11-1	TRBJ2-3	ASRDTGADTQY
TRBV7-2	TRBJ2-1	ASSFSVGRAGEQF
TRBV25-1	NA	ASSELTGTSSYNEQY
TRBV7-9	NA	ASSSTGGYNEQY
TRBV11-3	NA	ASSPGRSSYNEQY
TRBV5-1	NA	ASRIAGGDREQY
TRBV27	TRBJ1-6	ASSLLWGAEDSPLH
TRBV5-1	TRBJ1-2	ASSLDSGQGRGYT
TRBV7-6	TRBJ2-4	ASGSGLKNIQY
TRBV12-3/TRBV12-4	NA	ASSIQIGYEQY
TRBV20-1	TRBJ2-1	SASGGRGSYNEQF